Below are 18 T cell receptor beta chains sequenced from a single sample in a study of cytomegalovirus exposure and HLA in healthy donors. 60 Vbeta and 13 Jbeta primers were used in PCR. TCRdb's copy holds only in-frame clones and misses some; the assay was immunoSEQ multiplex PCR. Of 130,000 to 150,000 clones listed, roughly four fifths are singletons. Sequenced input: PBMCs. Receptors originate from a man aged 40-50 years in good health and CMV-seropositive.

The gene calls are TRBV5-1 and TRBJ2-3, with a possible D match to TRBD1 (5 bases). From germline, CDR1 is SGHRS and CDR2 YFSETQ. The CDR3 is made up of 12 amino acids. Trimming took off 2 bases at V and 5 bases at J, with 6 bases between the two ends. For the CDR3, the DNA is TGCGCCAGCAGCTTCCAGGGAGATACGCAGTATTTT. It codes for CASSFQGDTQYF.

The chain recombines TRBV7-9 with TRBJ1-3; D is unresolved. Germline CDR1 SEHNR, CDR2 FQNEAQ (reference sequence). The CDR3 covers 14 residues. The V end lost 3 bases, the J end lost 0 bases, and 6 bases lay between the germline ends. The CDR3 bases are TGTGCCAGCAGCTTCTACAGCTCTGGAAACACCATATATTTT. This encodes CASSFYSSGNTIYF. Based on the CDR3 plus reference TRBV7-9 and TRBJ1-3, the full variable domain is DTGVSQNPRHKITKRGQNVTFRCDPISEHNRLYWYRQTLGQGPEFLTYFQNEAQLEKSRLLSDRFSAERPKGSFSTLEIQRTEQGDSAMYLCASSFYSSGNTIYFGEGSWLTVV.

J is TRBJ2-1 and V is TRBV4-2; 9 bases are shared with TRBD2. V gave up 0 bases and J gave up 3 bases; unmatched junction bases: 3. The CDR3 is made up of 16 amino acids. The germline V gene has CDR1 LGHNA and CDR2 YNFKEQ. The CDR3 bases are TGTGCCAGCAGCCAAGATGCTAGCGGGAACTACAATGAGCAGTTCTTC. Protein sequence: CASSQDASGNYNEQFF.

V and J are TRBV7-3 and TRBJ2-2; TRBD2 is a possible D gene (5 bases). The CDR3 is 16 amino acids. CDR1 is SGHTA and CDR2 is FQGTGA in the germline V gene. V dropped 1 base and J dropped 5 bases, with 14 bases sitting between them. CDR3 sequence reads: CASSLNAQRATGELFF. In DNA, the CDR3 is TGTGCCAGCAGCTTAAATGCCCAGAGGGCGACCGGGGAGCTGTTTTTT. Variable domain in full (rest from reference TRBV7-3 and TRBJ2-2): GAGVSQTPSNKVTEKGKYVELRCDPISGHTALYWYRQSLGQGPEFLIYFQGTGAADDSGLPNDRFFAVRPEGSVSTLKIQRTERGDSAVYLCASSLNAQRATGELFFGEGSRLTVL.

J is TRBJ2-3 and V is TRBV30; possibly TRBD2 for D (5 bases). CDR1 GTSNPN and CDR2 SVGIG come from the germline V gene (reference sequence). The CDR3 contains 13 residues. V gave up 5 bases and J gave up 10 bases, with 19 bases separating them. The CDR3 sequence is CAWHNRGPGAQYF. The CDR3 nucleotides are TGTGCCTGGCACAACCGAGGGCCAGGCGCGCAGTATTTT.

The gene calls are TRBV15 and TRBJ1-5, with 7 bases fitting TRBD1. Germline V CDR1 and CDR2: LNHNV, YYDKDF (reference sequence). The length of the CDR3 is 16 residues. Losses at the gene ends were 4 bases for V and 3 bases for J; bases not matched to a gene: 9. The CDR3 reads CATSTKIGQVNQPQHF. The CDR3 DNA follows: TGTGCCACCAGCACGAAGATTGGACAGGTCAATCAGCCCCAGCATTTT.

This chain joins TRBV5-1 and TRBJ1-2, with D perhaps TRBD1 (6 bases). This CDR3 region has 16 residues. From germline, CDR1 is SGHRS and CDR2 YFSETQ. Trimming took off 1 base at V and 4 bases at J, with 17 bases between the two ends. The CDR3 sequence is CASSLKIVQGSYGYTF. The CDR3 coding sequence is TGCGCCAGCAGCTTGAAAATTGTACAGGGATCCTATGGCTACACCTTC. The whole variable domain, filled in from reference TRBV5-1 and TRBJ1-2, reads KAGVTQTPRYLIKTRGQQVTLSCSPISGHRSVSWYQQTPGQGLQFLFEYFSETQRNKGNFPGRFSGRQFSNSRSEMNVSTLELGDSALYLCASSLKIVQGSYGYTFGSGTRLTVV.

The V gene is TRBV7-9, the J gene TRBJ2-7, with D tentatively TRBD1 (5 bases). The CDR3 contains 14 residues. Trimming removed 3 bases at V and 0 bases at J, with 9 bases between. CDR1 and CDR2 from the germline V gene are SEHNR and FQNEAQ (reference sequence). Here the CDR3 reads CASSFMGRSYEQYF. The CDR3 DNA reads TGTGCCAGCAGCTTCATGGGGCGCTCCTACGAGCAGTACTTC. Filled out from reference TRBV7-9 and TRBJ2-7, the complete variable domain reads DTGVSQNPRHKITKRGQNVTFRCDPISEHNRLYWYRQTLGQGPEFLTYFQNEAQLEKSRLLSDRFSAERPKGSFSTLEIQRTEQGDSAMYLCASSFMGRSYEQYFGPGTRLTVT.

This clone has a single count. CDR3 residues: CASSEKPFSGNENTEAFF. The CDR3 nucleotides are TGTGCCAGCAGCGAAAAACCCTTTTCAGGGAACGAAAACACTGAAGCTTTCTTT. V usage is TRBV7-9 and J usage is TRBJ1-1; D perhaps matches TRBD1 (5 bases). With 5 bases removed from V and 2 bases from J, the gap between germline ends came to 24 bases. The CDR3 consists of 18 residues. The V gene's germline CDR1 is SEHNR and CDR2 FQNEAQ (reference sequence).

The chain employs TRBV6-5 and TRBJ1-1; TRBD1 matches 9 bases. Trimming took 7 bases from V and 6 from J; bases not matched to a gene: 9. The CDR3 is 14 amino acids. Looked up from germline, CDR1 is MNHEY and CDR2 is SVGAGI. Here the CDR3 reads CASKLTGGGPEAFF. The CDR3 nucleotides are TGTGCCAGCAAACTAACAGGGGGCGGGCCTGAAGCTTTCTTT.

The CDR3 sequence: CASSFPGYNEQFF. The CDR3 DNA is TGTGCCAGCAGCTTTCCGGGCTACAATGAGCAGTTCTTC. The chain links TRBV5-6 to TRBJ2-1; D not resolved. V lost 2 bases and J lost 3, with 6 bases in between. Germline assignment: CDR1 SGHDT and CDR2 YYEEEE. The CDR3 covers 13 residues.

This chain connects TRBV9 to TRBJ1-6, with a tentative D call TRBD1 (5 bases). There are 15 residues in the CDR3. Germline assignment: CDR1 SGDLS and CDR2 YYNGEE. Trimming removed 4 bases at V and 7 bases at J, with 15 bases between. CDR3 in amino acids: CASSTLGGLNSPLHF. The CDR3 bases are TGTGCCAGCAGCACCTTGGGGGGTCTAAATTCACCCCTCCACTTT.

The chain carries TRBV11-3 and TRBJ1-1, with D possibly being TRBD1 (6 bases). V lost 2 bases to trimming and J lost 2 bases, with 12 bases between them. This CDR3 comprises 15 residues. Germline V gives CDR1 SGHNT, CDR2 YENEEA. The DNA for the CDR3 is TGTGCCAGCAGCTTACTGTCAGGGGTAAACACTGAAGCTTTCTTT. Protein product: CASSLLSGVNTEAFF.

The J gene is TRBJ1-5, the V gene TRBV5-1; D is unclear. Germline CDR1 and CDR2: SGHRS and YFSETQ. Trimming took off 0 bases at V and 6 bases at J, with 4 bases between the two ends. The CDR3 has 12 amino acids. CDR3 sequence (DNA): TGCGCCAGCAGCTTGGCCGGTCAGCCCCAGCATTTT. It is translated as CASSLAGQPQHF.

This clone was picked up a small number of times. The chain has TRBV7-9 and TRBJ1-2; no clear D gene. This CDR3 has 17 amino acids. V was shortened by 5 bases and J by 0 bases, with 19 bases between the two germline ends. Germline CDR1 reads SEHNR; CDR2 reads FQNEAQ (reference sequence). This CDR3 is CASSLRVPSDSNYGYTF. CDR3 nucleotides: TGTGCCAGCAGCCTACGAGTCCCGAGCGATTCTAACTATGGCTACACCTTC.

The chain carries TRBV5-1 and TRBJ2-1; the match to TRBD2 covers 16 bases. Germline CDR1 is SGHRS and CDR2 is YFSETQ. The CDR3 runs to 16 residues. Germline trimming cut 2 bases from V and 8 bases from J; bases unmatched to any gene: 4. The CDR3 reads CASSLSGTSGRDEQFF. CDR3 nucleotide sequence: TGCGCCAGCAGCTTATCCGGGACTAGCGGGAGGGATGAGCAGTTCTTC. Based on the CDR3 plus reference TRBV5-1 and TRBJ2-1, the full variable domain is KAGVTQTPRYLIKTRGQQVTLSCSPISGHRSVSWYQQTPGQGLQFLFEYFSETQRNKGNFPGRFSGRQFSNSRSEMNVSTLELGDSALYLCASSLSGTSGRDEQFFGPGTRLTVL.

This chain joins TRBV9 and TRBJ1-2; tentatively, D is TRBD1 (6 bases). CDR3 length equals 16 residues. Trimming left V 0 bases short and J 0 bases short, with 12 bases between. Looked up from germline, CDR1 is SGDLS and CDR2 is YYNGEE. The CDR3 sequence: CASSVVEDRANYGYTF. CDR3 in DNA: TGTGCCAGCAGCGTAGTGGAGGACAGAGCTAACTATGGCTACACCTTC.

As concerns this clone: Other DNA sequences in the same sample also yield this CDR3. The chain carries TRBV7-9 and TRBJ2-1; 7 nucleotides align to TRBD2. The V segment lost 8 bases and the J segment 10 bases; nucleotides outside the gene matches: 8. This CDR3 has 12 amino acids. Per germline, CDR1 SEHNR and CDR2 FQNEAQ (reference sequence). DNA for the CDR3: TGTGCCAGCGGGGGAGGGCCCCTAGAGCAGTTCTTC. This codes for CASGGGPLEQFF.